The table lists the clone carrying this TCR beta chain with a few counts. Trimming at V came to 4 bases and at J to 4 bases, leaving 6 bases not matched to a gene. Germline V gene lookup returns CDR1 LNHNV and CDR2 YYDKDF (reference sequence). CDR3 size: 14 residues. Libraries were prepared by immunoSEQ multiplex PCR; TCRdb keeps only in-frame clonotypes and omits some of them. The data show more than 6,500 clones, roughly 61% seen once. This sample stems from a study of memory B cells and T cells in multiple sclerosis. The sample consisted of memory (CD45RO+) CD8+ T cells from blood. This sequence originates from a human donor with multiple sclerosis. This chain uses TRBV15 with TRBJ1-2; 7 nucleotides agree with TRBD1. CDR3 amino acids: CATSMGDSSYGYTF. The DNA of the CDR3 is TGTGCCACCAGCATGGGGGACAGCTCCTATGGCTACACCTTC. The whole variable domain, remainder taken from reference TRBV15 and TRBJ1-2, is DAMVIQNPRYQVTQFGKPVTLSCSQTLNHNVMYWYQQKSSQAPKLLFHYYDKDFNNEADTPDNFQSRRPNTSFCFLDIRSPGLGDTAMYLCATSMGDSSYGYTFGSGTRLTVV.